Reported below is one TCR beta chain. The table came from immunoSEQ multiplex PCR; TCRdb's copy has only in-frame clones and leaves some out. The sample includes roughly 49,000 clones, approximately 92% seen only once; the top ten take 0.8%. These data belong to a study of control samples from healthy donors and cancer patients. This TCR derives from a man aged 25 to 40 with colorectal cancer. The specimen sequenced was PBMCs.

CDR3 in DNA: TGTGCCAGCAGCCTTCGGGGTATCATGAACACTGAAGCTTTCTTT. It specifies CASSLRGIMNTEAFF. This chain joins TRBV5-6 and TRBJ1-1; no reliable D call. Trimming left V 4 bases short and J 0 bases short, with 13 bases between. The CDR3 spans 15 residues. Germline V CDR1 and CDR2: SGHDT, YYEEEE.